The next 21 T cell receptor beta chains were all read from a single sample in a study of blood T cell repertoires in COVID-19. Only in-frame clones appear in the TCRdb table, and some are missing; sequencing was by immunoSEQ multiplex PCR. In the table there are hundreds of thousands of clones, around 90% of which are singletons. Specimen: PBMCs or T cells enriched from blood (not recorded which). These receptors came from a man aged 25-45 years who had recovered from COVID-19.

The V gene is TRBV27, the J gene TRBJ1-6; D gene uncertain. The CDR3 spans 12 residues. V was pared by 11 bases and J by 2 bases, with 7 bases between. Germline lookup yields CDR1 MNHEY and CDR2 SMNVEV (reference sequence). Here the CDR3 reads CASGAYNSPLHF. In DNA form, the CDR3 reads TGTGCCTCCGGGGCCTATAATTCACCCCTCCACTTT.

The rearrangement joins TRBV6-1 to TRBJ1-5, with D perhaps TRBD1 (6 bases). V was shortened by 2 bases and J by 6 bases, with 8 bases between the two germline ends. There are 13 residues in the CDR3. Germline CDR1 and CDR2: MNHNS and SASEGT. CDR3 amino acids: CASSELGGQPQHF. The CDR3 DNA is TGTGCCAGCAGTGAACTAGGGGGTCAGCCCCAGCATTTT.

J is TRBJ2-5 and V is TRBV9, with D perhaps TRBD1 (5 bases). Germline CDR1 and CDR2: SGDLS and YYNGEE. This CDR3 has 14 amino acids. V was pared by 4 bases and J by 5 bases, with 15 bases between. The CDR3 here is CASSPRQGWETQYF. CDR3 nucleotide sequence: TGTGCCAGCAGCCCCCGGCAGGGCTGGGAGACCCAGTACTTC.

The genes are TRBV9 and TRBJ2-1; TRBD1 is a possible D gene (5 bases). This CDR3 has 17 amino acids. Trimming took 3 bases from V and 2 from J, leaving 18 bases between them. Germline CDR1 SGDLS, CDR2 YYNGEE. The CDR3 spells CASSGIPRVLTYNEQFF. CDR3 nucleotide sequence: TGTGCCAGCAGCGGGATACCCAGGGTTCTTACCTACAATGAGCAGTTCTTC.

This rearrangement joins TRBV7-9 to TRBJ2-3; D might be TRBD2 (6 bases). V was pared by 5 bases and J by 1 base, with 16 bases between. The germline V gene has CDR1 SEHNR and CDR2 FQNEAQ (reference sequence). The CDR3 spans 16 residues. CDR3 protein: CASSHPEREGTDTQYF. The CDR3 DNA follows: TGTGCCAGCAGCCACCCCGAGAGGGAGGGCACAGATACGCAGTATTTT.

CDR3 region: CASSPIAVGENSPLHF. DNA of the CDR3: TGTGCCAGCTCGCCTATTGCGGTTGGAGAAAATTCACCCCTCCACTTT. The chain carries TRBV18 and TRBJ1-6; D is unclear. CDR1 and CDR2 (germline): KGHSH, LQKENI. The germline V and J ends were trimmed by 6 bases and 7 bases, with 19 bases remaining between them. The CDR3 loop spans 16 amino acids.

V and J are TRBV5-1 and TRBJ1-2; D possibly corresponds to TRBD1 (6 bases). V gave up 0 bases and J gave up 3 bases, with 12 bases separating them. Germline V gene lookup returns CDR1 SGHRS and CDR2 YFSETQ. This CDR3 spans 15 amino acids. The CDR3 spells CASSLAGGWDYGYTF. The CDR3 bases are TGCGCCAGCAGCTTGGCTGGGGGCTGGGACTATGGCTACACCTTC.

CDR3 DNA sequence: TGTGCCACCAGCAGAGTGGGCAATCCTAATGAAAAACTGTTTTTT. Residues: CATSRVGNPNEKLFF. The gene calls are TRBV15 and TRBJ1-4; no clear D gene. CDR3 length: 15 residues. Deletions cut 1 base from V and 3 bases from J, with 9 bases between. CDR1 and CDR2 (germline): LNHNV, YYDKDF (reference sequence).

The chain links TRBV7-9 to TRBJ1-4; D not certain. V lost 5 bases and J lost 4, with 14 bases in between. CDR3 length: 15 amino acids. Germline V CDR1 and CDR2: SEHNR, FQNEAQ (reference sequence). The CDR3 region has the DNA TGTGCCAGCAGCGTTTCATATCTAAGTAATGAAAAACTGTTTTTT. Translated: CASSVSYLSNEKLFF. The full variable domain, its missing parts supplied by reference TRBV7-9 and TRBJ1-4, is DTGVSQNPRHKITKRGQNVTFRCDPISEHNRLYWYRQTLGQGPEFLTYFQNEAQLEKSRLLSDRFSAERPKGSFSTLEIQRTEQGDSAMYLCASSVSYLSNEKLFFGSGTQLSVL.

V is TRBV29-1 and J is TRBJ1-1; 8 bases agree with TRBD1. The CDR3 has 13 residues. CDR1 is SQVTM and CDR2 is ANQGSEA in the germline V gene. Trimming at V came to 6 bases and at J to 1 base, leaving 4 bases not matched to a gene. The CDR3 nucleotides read TGCAGCGTCGGACAGGGCCCGAACACTGAAGCTTTCTTT. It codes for CSVGQGPNTEAFF.

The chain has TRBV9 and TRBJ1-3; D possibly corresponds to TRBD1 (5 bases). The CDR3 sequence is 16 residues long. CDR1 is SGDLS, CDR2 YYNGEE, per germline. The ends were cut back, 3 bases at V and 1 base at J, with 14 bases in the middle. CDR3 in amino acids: CASSGDSEGSGNTIYF. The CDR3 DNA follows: TGTGCCAGCAGCGGGGACTCAGAGGGGTCTGGAAACACCATATATTTT.

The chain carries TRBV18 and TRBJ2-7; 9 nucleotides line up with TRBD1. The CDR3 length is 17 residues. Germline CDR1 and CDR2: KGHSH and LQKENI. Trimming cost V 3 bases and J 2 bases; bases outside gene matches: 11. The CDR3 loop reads CASSPNTRTGDPYEQYF. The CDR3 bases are TGTGCCAGCTCACCGAACACTCGGACAGGGGACCCCTACGAGCAGTACTTC.

CDR3 loop: CASSYRTGLGTEAFF. The DNA for the CDR3 is TGTGCCAGCAGTTACCGGACAGGGTTGGGGACTGAAGCTTTCTTT. This chain connects TRBV6-5 to TRBJ1-1; TRBD1 matches 8 bases. CDR3 length equals 15 residues. In germline, CDR1 is MNHEY, CDR2 SVGAGI. The V and J ends lost 2 bases and 5 bases, in that order; junction bases with no gene match: 7.

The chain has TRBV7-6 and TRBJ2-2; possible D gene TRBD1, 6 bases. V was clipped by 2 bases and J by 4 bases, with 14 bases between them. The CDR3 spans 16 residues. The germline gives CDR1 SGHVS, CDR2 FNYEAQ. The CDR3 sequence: CASSLSRGFSTGELFF. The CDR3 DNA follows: TGTGCCAGCAGCTTATCCAGGGGTTTCAGCACCGGGGAGCTGTTTTTT.

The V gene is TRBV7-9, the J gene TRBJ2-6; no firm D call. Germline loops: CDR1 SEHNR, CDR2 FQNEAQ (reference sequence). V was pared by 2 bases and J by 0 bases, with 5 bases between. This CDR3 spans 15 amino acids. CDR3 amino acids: CASSLWLSGANVLTF. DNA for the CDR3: TGTGCCAGCAGCTTATGGCTCTCTGGGGCCAACGTCCTGACTTTC.

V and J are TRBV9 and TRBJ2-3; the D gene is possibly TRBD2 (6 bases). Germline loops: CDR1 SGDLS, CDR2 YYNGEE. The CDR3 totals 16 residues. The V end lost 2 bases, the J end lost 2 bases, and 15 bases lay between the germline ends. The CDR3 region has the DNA TGTGCCAGCAGCGTGGAGGCGTCTAGCGTCACAGATACGCAGTATTTT. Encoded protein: CASSVEASSVTDTQYF.

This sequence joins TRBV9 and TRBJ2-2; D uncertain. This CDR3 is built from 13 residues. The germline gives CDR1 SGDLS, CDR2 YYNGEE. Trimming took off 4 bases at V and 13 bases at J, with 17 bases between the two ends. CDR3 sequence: CASSPHPRSVLFF. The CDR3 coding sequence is TGTGCCAGCAGCCCCCACCCCCGGAGTGTGCTGTTTTTT.

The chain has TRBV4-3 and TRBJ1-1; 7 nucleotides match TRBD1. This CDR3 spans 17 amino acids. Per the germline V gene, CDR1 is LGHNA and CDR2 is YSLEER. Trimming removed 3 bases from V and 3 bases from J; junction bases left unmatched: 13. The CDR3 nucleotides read TGCGCCAGCAGCCACGATTTAACAGGGGACAAGGACACTGAAGCTTTCTTT. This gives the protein CASSHDLTGDKDTEAFF.

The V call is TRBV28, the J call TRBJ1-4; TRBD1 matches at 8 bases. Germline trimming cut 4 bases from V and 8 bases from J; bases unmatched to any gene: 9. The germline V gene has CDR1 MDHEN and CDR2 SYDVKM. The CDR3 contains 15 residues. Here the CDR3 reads CASSSTGTGSEKLFF. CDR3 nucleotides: TGTGCCAGCAGTTCAACAGGGACAGGCTCCGAAAAACTGTTTTTT.

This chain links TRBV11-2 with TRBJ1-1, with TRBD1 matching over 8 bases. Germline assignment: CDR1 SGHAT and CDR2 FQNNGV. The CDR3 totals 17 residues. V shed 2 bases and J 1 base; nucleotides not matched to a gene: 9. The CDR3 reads CASSLFAGQGGNTEAFF. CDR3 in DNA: TGTGCCAGCAGCTTATTTGCTGGACAGGGAGGGAACACTGAAGCTTTCTTT. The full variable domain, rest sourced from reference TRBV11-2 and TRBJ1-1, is EAGVAQSPRYKIIEKRQSVAFWCNPISGHATLYWYQQILGQGPKLLIQFQNNGVVDDSQLPKDRFSAERLKGVDSTLKIQPAKLEDSAVYLCASSLFAGQGGNTEAFFGQGTRLTVV.

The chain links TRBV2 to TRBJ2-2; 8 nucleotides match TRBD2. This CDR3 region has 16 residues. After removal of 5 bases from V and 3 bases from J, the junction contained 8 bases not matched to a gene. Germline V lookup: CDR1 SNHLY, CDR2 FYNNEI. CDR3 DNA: TGTGCCAGCAGTCGCCCGGGACTAGTGGACACCGGGGAGCTGTTTTTT. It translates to CASSRPGLVDTGELFF.